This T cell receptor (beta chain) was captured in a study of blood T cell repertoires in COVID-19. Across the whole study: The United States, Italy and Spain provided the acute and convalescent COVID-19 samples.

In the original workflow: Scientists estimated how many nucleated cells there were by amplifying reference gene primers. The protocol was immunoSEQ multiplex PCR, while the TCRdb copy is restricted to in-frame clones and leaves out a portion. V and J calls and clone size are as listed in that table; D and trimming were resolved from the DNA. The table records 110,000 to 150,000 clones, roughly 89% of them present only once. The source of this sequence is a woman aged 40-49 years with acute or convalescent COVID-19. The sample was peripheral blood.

The CDR3 DNA reads TGTGCCAGTAGTATAGTTGCCGGGAAGAACACTGAAGCTTTCTTT. It translates to CASSIVAGKNTEAFF. The rearrangement joins TRBV19 to TRBJ1-1; D uncertain. This CDR3 is built from 15 residues. V gave up 1 base and J gave up 1 base, with 10 bases separating them. Germline V gene sequence: CDR1 LNHDA, CDR2 SQIVND (reference sequence).